This is a list of T cell receptor beta chains from one sample in a study of OX40 agonist ivuxolimab in advanced cancers. Sequencing used immunoSEQ multiplex PCR; TCRdb keeps in-frame clones, though not all of them. The sample holds 60,000 or so clones, almost 95% seen once. The input for sequencing was CD4+ or CD8+ T cells sorted from blood, taken in a trial of the OX40 agonist ivuxolimab. The receptor set was obtained from an adult with an advanced solid tumor such as melanoma, head and neck, liver or kidney cancer. Both conserved end residues are part of each CDR3. The D gene is left open where the match is weak. Not all rows give a size; the values are once, few, many and, for expanded clones, a class.

v_call: TRBV5-6
j_call: TRBJ2-1
clone_size: NA
d_call: TRBD2
cdr3_aa: CASSPNSGEGYNEQFF
cdr3_nt: TGTGCCAGCAGCCCCAATAGCGGGGAGGGTTACAATGAGCAGTTCTTC

v_call: TRBV27
j_call: TRBJ1-1
clone_size: NA
d_call: NA
cdr3_aa: CASSLLGVDTEAFF
cdr3_nt: TGTGCCAGCAGTTTATTAGGGGTGGACACTGAAGCTTTCTTT

v_call: TRBV27
j_call: TRBJ2-1
clone_size: NA
d_call: TRBD1
cdr3_aa: CASSFSGGREQFF
cdr3_nt: TGTGCCAGCAGTTTTTCAGGGGGCCGGGAGCAGTTCTTC

v_call: TRBV6-4
j_call: TRBJ1-5
clone_size: NA
d_call: NA
cdr3_aa: CASSDPETPGGPNQPQHF
cdr3_nt: TGTGCCAGCAGTGACCCGGAAACCCCAGGAGGTCCCAATCAGCCCCAGCATTTT

v_call: TRBV2
j_call: TRBJ2-7
clone_size: NA
d_call: NA
cdr3_aa: CASSLLTTHSRYEQYF
cdr3_nt: TGTGCCAGCAGTCTCTTGACAACCCACTCCCGCTACGAGCAGTACTTC

v_call: TRBV30
j_call: TRBJ2-7
clone_size: NA
d_call: TRBD2
cdr3_aa: CAWSSGSAYEQYF
cdr3_nt: TGTGCCTGGAGTAGCGGGAGCGCCTACGAGCAGTACTTC

v_call: TRBV4-3
j_call: TRBJ1-2
clone_size: NA
d_call: NA
cdr3_aa: CASSQDWSFYGYTF
cdr3_nt: TGCGCCAGCAGCCAAGATTGGTCGTTCTATGGCTACACCTTC

v_call: TRBV4-1
j_call: TRBJ2-1
clone_size: NA
d_call: TRBD1
cdr3_aa: CASSQDGTGGSYNEQFF
cdr3_nt: TGCGCCAGCAGCCAAGATGGGACAGGGGGCAGTTACAATGAGCAGTTCTTC

v_call: TRBV15
j_call: TRBJ2-3
clone_size: NA
d_call: NA
cdr3_aa: CATKVRGSADTQYF
cdr3_nt: TGTGCCACCAAGGTCCGGGGGTCCGCAGATACGCAGTATTTT

v_call: TRBV6-1
j_call: TRBJ2-5
clone_size: NA
d_call: NA
cdr3_aa: CASSEYRGGQETQYF
cdr3_nt: TGTGCCAGCAGTGAATACAGGGGGGGACAAGAGACCCAGTACTTC

v_call: TRBV28
j_call: TRBJ1-5
clone_size: NA
d_call: TRBD1
cdr3_aa: CASSSTGGRQPQHF
cdr3_nt: TGTGCCAGCAGTTCGACAGGGGGCCGTCAGCCCCAGCATTTT

v_call: TRBV5-6
j_call: TRBJ2-7
clone_size: NA
d_call: NA
cdr3_aa: CASSSFLGREYF
cdr3_nt: TGTGCCAGCAGCTCCTTTTTGGGCAGAGAATACTTC

v_call: TRBV27
j_call: TRBJ1-2
clone_size: NA
d_call: NA
cdr3_aa: CASSLSTGQSYGYTF
cdr3_nt: TGTGCCAGCAGTTTATCCACAGGACAGAGCTATGGCTACACCTTC

v_call: TRBV9
j_call: TRBJ2-7
clone_size: NA
d_call: NA
cdr3_aa: CASSVGPGRDNYEQYF
cdr3_nt: TGTGCCAGCAGCGTAGGCCCTGGGCGGGACAACTACGAGCAGTACTTC

v_call: TRBV9
j_call: TRBJ2-3
clone_size: NA
d_call: TRBD2
cdr3_aa: CASSVGTSGTQDTQYF
cdr3_nt: TGTGCCAGCAGCGTAGGGACTAGCGGGACGCAGGATACGCAGTATTTT

v_call: TRBV5-4
j_call: TRBJ1-2
clone_size: NA
d_call: NA
cdr3_aa: CASSVDSNYGYTF
cdr3_nt: TGTGCCAGCAGCGTCGATAGCAACTATGGCTACACCTTC

v_call: TRBV7-9
j_call: TRBJ2-7
clone_size: NA
d_call: TRBD2
cdr3_aa: CASSLGRLAGDYEQYF
cdr3_nt: TGTGCCAGCAGCTTGGGCCGACTAGCAGGCGATTACGAGCAGTACTTC

v_call: TRBV9
j_call: TRBJ1-4
clone_size: NA
d_call: NA
cdr3_aa: CASSPGDQSNEKLFF
cdr3_nt: TGTGCCAGCAGCCCCGGTGACCAGTCTAATGAAAAACTGTTTTTT

v_call: TRBV7-9
j_call: TRBJ2-7
clone_size: NA
d_call: TRBD1
cdr3_aa: CASSLQGASPYEQYF
cdr3_nt: TGTGCCAGCAGCTTACAGGGGGCCTCGCCCTACGAGCAGTACTTC

v_call: TRBV5-1
j_call: TRBJ2-6
clone_size: NA
d_call: NA
cdr3_aa: CASSLWESESGANVLTF
cdr3_nt: TGCGCCAGCAGCTTGTGGGAGTCCGAATCTGGGGCCAACGTCCTGACTTTC

v_call: TRBV4-3
j_call: TRBJ2-7
clone_size: NA
d_call: TRBD2
cdr3_aa: CASSQILAGGYEQYF
cdr3_nt: TGCGCCAGCAGCCAAATACTAGCGGGAGGTTACGAGCAGTACTTC

v_call: TRBV6-1
j_call: TRBJ1-2
clone_size: NA
d_call: TRBD1
cdr3_aa: CASSEMGQGAARGGYTF
cdr3_nt: TGTGCCAGCAGTGAAATGGGACAGGGGGCCGCCCGCGGTGGCTACACCTTC

v_call: TRBV9
j_call: TRBJ1-3
clone_size: NA
d_call: NA
cdr3_aa: CASSVDTGNTIYF
cdr3_nt: TGTGCCAGCAGCGTAGATACTGGAAACACCATATATTTT

v_call: TRBV7-2
j_call: TRBJ1-3
clone_size: NA
d_call: NA
cdr3_aa: CASSLESFTLQGNTIYF
cdr3_nt: TGTGCCAGCAGCTTAGAATCCTTCACTTTGCAGGGAAACACCATATATTTT

v_call: TRBV11-2
j_call: TRBJ2-7
clone_size: NA
d_call: TRBD2
cdr3_aa: CASSLVAGGFSYEQYF
cdr3_nt: TGTGCCAGCAGCTTAGTAGCGGGCGGGTTCTCCTACGAGCAGTACTTC

v_call: TRBV7-9
j_call: TRBJ2-1
clone_size: NA
d_call: NA
cdr3_aa: CASSLATASVYNEQFF
cdr3_nt: TGTGCCAGCAGCTTAGCGACAGCGTCAGTCTACAATGAGCAGTTCTTC

v_call: TRBV9
j_call: TRBJ2-3
clone_size: NA
d_call: TRBD2
cdr3_aa: CASSARLAGGPGDTQYF
cdr3_nt: TGTGCCAGCAGCGCCCGACTAGCGGGAGGGCCCGGAGATACGCAGTATTTT

v_call: TRBV9
j_call: TRBJ2-1
clone_size: NA
d_call: TRBD2
cdr3_aa: CASSAFFGGNEQFF
cdr3_nt: TGTGCCAGCAGCGCCTTTTTCGGGGGGAATGAGCAGTTCTTC

v_call: TRBV30
j_call: TRBJ1-1
clone_size: NA
d_call: NA
cdr3_aa: CAYRTMNTEAFF
cdr3_nt: TGTGCCTATCGGACCATGAACACTGAAGCTTTCTTT

v_call: TRBV19
j_call: TRBJ2-7
clone_size: NA
d_call: TRBD2
cdr3_aa: CASSIYSGSPPYEQYF
cdr3_nt: TGTGCCAGTAGTATCTATAGCGGGAGTCCCCCCTACGAGCAGTACTTC

v_call: TRBV6-5
j_call: TRBJ1-1
clone_size: NA
d_call: NA
cdr3_aa: CASSGTRTEAFF
cdr3_nt: TGTGCCAGCAGCGGGACCCGGACCGAAGCTTTCTTT

v_call: TRBV7-9
j_call: TRBJ2-1
clone_size: once
d_call: NA
cdr3_aa: CASGGGSYNEQFF
cdr3_nt: TGTGCCAGCGGGGGTGGCTCCTACAATGAGCAGTTCTTC

v_call: TRBV27
j_call: TRBJ2-7
clone_size: NA
d_call: TRBD1
cdr3_aa: CASSYRGPLYEQYF
cdr3_nt: TGTGCCAGCAGTTACAGGGGGCCACTTTACGAGCAGTACTTC

v_call: TRBV5-1
j_call: TRBJ1-1
clone_size: NA
d_call: TRBD1
cdr3_aa: CASSSGQGVDEAFF
cdr3_nt: TGCGCCAGCAGCTCGGGACAGGGGGTTGATGAAGCTTTCTTT

v_call: TRBV19
j_call: TRBJ2-1
clone_size: NA
d_call: TRBD2
cdr3_aa: CASSRWTSDAYNEQFF
cdr3_nt: TGTGCCAGTAGTAGGTGGACTAGCGATGCCTACAATGAGCAGTTCTTC

v_call: TRBV7-6
j_call: TRBJ2-7
clone_size: NA
d_call: TRBD1
cdr3_aa: CASSPGQGYEQYF
cdr3_nt: TGTGCCAGCAGCCCAGGACAGGGTTACGAGCAGTACTTC

v_call: TRBV5-1
j_call: TRBJ2-5
clone_size: NA
d_call: NA
cdr3_aa: CASSPTPSTELQETQYF
cdr3_nt: TGCGCCAGCAGCCCTACTCCCTCGACAGAGCTCCAAGAGACCCAGTACTTC

v_call: TRBV7-9
j_call: TRBJ2-3
clone_size: NA
d_call: TRBD2
cdr3_aa: CASSLLAGGADTQYF
cdr3_nt: TGTGCCAGCAGCTTACTCGCGGGAGGCGCAGATACGCAGTATTTT

v_call: TRBV28
j_call: TRBJ2-7
clone_size: NA
d_call: TRBD2
cdr3_aa: CASSYPGLAVYEQYF
cdr3_nt: TGTGCCAGCAGCTATCCGGGACTAGCGGTCTACGAGCAGTACTTC

v_call: TRBV27
j_call: TRBJ2-1
clone_size: once
d_call: NA
cdr3_aa: CASSLGGAYNEQFF
cdr3_nt: TGTGCCAGCAGTTTAGGGGGAGCATACAATGAGCAGTTCTTC

v_call: TRBV27
j_call: TRBJ2-1
clone_size: NA
d_call: NA
cdr3_aa: CASSLGALYNEQFF
cdr3_nt: TGTGCCAGCAGTTTAGGGGCGCTTTACAATGAGCAGTTCTTC

v_call: TRBV27
j_call: TRBJ1-2
clone_size: NA
d_call: NA
cdr3_aa: CASSFGDAYGYTF
cdr3_nt: TGTGCCAGCAGTTTTGGGGACGCCTATGGCTACACCTTC

v_call: TRBV21-1
j_call: TRBJ1-4
clone_size: NA
d_call: NA
cdr3_aa: CASRLDSLNEKLFF
cdr3_nt: TGTGCCAGCCGCTTGGACAGTCTAAATGAAAAACTGTTTTTT

v_call: TRBV4-2
j_call: TRBJ1-3
clone_size: NA
d_call: TRBD1
cdr3_aa: CASSQVTGGSGNTIYF
cdr3_nt: TGTGCCAGCAGCCAAGTGACAGGGGGATCTGGAAACACCATATATTTT

v_call: TRBV11-2
j_call: TRBJ2-7
clone_size: NA
d_call: TRBD1
cdr3_aa: CASSYGQGTPNF
cdr3_nt: TGTGCCAGCAGCTATGGACAGGGGACTCCTAACTTC

v_call: TRBV14
j_call: TRBJ2-1
clone_size: once
d_call: TRBD2
cdr3_aa: CASRDPGTSYNEQFF
cdr3_nt: TGTGCCAGCAGAGACCCCGGGACTAGCTACAATGAGCAGTTCTTC